The text below deals with one T cell receptor beta chain. Measured with immunoSEQ multiplex PCR; TCRdb has only the in-frame clones, and not every one. The table lists some 80,000 clones, under 95% of them singletons, with about 0.26% in the top ten. This sample was taken from a study of technical replicates of blood from a handful of donors. V lost 6 bases to trimming and J lost 7 bases; unmatched junction nucleotides: 7. Germline V CDR1 and CDR2: MDHEN, SYDVKM. The CDR3 is 13 residues long. This sequence was found in a human donor in good health. Sequencing was done on a sample of T cells isolated from PBMCs. J is TRBJ1-2 and V is TRBV28; 8 nucleotides line up with TRBD1. The chain's CDR3 is CASSPTGGSGYTF. In nucleotides, the CDR3 is TGTGCCAGCAGCCCCACAGGGGGTAGTGGCTACACCTTC.